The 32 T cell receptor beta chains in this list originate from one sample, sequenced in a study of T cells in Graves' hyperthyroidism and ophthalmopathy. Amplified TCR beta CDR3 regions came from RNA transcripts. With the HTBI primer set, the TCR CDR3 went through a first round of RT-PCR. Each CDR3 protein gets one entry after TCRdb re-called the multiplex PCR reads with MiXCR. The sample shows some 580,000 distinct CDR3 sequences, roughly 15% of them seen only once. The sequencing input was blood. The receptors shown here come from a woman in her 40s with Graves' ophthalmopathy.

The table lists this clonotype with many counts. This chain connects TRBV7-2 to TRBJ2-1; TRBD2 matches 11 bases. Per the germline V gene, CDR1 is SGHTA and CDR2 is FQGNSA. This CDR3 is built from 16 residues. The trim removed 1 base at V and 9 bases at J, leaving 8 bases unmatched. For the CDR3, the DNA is TGTGCCAGCAGCTTAGGTCTAGCGGGGGGCCAGGGTGAGCAGTTCTTC. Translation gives CASSLGLAGGQGEQFF.

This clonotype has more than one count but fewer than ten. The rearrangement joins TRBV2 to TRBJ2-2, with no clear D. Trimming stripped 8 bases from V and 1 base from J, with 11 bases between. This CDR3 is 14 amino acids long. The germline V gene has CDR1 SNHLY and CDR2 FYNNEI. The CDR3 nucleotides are TGTGCCAGCTCAGGAGAAATGAACACCGGGGAGCTGTTTTTT. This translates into CASSGEMNTGELFF.

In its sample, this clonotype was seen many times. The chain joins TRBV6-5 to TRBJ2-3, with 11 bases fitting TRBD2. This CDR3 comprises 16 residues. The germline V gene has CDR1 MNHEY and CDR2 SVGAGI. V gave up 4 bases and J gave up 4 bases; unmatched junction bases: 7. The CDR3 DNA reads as TGTGCCAGCAGTTCCACTAGCGGGAGTGGGTCAGATACGCAGTATTTT. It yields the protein CASSSTSGSGSDTQYF.

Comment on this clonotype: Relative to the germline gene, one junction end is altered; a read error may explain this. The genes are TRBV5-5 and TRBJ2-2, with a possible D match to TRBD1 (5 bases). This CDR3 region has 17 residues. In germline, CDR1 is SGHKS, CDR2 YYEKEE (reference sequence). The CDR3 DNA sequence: TGCGCCAGCAGCCGAGAAAGGGCCCAGGGTAACACCGGGGAGCTGTTTTTT. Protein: CASSRERAQGNTGELFF.

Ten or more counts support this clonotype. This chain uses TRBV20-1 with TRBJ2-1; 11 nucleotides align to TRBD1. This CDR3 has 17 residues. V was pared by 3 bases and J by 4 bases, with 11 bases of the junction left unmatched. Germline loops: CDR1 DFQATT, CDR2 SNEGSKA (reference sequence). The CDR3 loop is CSASTPRGDRGYNEQFF. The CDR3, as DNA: TGCAGTGCTAGTACCCCCCGGGGGGACAGGGGGTACAATGAGCAGTTCTTC.

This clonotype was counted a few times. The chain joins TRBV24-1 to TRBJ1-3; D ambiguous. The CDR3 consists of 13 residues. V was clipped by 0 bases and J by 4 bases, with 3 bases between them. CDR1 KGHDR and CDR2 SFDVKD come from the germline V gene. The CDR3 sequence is CATSDLLGNTIYF. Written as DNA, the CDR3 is TGTGCCACCAGTGATTTGTTGGGAAACACCATATATTTT.

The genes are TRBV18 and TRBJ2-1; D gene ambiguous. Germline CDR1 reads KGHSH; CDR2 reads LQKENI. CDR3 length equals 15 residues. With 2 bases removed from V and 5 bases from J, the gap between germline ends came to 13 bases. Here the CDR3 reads CASSPSRSTHNEQFF. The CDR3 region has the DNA TGTGCCAGCTCACCAAGCAGAAGCACACACAATGAGCAGTTCTTC.

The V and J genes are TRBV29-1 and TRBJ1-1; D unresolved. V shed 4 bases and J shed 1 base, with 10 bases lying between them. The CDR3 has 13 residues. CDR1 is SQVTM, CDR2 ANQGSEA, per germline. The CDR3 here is CSVALRGNTEAFF. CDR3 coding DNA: TGCAGCGTTGCCCTACGCGGGAACACTGAAGCTTTCTTT.

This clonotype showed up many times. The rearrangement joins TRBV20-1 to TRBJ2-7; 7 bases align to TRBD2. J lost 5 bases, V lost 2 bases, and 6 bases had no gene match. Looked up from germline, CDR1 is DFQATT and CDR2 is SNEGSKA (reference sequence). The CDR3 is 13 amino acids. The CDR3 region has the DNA TGCAGTGCTAGATCCCGACTAGCCCACGAGCAGTACTTC. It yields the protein CSARSRLAHEQYF.

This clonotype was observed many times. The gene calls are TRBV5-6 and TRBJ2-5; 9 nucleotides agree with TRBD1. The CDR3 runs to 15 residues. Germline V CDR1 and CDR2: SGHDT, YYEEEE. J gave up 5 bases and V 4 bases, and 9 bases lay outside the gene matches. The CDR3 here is CASSKPQGALETQYF. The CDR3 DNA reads TGTGCCAGCAGCAAGCCACAGGGGGCTTTGGAGACCCAGTACTTC.

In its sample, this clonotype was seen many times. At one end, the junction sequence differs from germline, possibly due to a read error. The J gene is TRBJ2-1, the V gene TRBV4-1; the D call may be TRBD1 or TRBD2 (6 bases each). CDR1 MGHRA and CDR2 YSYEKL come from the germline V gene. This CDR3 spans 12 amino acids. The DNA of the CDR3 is TGTGCCAGCAGCCAAGGGGGGAATGAGCAGTTCTTC. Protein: CASSQGGNEQFF.

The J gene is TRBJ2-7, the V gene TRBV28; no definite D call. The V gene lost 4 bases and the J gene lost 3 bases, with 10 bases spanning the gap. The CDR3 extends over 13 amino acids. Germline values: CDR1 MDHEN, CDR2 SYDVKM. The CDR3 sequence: CASSSHLHYEQYF. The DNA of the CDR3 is TGTGCCAGCAGTTCCCATCTTCACTACGAGCAGTACTTC.

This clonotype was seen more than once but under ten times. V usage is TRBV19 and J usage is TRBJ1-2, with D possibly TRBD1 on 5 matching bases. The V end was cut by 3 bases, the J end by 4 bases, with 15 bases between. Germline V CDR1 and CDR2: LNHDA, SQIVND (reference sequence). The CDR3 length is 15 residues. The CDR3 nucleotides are TGTGCCAGTAGTATCATGGGGCTTCCGAGCTATGGCTACACCTTC. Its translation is CASSIMGLPSYGYTF.

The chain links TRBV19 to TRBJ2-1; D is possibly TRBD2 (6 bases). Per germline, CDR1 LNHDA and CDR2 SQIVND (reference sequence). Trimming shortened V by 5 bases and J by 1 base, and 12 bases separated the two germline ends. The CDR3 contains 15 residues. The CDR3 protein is CASSRERASYNEQFF. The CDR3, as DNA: TGTGCCAGTAGTCGAGAGCGGGCGTCCTACAATGAGCAGTTCTTC.

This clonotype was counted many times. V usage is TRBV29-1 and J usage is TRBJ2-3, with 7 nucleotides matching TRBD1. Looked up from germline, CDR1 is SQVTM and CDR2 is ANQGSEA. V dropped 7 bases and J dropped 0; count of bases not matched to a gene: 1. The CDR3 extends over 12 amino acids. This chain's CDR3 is CSGTGSTDTQYF. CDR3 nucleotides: TGCAGCGGGACAGGAAGCACAGATACGCAGTATTTT.

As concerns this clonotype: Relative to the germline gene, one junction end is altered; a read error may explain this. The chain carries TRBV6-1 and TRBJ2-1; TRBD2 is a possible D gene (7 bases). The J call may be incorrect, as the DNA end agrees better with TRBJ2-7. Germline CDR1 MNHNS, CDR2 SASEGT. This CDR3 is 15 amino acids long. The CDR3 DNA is TGTGCCAGCAACCAAGGGGGGGGGTTCTCCTATGAGCAGTACTTC. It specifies CASNQGGGFSYEQYF.

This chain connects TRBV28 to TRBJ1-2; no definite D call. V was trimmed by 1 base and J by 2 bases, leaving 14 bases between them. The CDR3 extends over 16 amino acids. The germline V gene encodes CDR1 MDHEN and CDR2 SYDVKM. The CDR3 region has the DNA TGTGCCAGCAGTTTATCTGATTTAGGCGGAAACTATGGCTACACCTTC. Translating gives CASSLSDLGGNYGYTF.

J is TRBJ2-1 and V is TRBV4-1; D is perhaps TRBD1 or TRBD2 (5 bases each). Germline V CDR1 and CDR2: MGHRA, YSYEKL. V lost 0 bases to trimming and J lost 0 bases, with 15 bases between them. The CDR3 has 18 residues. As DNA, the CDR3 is TGCGCCAGCAGCCAAGATGGGTACGGGGACCCCTCCTACAATGAGCAGTTCTTC. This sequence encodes CASSQDGYGDPSYNEQFF.

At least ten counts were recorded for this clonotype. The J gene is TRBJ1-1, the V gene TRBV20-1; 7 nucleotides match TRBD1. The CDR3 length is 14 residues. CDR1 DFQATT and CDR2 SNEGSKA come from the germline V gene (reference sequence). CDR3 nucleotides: TGCAGGCTGGGCAAAGGGGGCGTGAACACTGAAGCTTTCTTT. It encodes CRLGKGGVNTEAFF.

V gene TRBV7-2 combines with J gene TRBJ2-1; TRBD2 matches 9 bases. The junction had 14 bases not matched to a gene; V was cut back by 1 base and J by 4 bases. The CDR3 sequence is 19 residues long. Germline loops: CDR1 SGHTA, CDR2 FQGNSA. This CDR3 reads CASSLVGAGGSNGYNEQFF. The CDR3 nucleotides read TGTGCCAGCAGCTTAGTTGGAGCGGGAGGATCCAACGGGTACAATGAGCAGTTCTTC.

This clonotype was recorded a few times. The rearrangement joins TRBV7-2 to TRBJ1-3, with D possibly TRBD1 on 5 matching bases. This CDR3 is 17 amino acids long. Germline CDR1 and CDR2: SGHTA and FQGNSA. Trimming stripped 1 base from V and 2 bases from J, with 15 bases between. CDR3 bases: TGTGCCAGCAGCTTAGGAGGGACCCCGATGGCTGGAAACACCATATATTTT. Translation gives CASSLGGTPMAGNTIYF.

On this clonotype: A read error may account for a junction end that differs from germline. The CDR3 DNA sequence: TGTGCCCGCAGCTTAAGCCCCCTAGGGAAACAAGAGACCCAGTACTTC. It encodes CARSLSPLGKQETQYF. This chain links TRBV7-8 with TRBJ2-5; D gene ambiguous. Looked up from germline, CDR1 is SGHVS and CDR2 is FQNEAQ. This CDR3 is built from 16 residues.

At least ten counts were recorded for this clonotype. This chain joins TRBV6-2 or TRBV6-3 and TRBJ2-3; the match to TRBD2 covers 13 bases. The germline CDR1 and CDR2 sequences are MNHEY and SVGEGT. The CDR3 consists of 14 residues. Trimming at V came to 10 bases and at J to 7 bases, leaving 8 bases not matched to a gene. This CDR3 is CAIATSGGTHTQYF. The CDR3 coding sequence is TGTGCCATCGCGACTAGCGGGGGGACTCATACGCAGTATTTT.

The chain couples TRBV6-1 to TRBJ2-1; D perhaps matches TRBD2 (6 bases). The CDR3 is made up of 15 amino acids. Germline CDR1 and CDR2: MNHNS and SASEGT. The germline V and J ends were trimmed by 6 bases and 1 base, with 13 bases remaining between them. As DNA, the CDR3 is TGTGCCAGCAGCCCCCGGGAGCGGTCCTACAATGAGCAGTTCTTC. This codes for CASSPRERSYNEQFF.

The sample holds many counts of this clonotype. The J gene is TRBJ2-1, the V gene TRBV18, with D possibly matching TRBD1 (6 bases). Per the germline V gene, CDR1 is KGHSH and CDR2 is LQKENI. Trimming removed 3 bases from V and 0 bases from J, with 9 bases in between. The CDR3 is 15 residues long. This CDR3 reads CASSPDRISYNEQFF. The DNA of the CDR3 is TGTGCCAGCTCACCGGACAGAATCTCCTACAATGAGCAGTTCTTC.

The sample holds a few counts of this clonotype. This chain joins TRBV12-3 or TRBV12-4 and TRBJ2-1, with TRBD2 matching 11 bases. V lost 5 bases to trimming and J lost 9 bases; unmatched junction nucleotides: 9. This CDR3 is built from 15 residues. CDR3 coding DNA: TGTGCCAGCAGTCGACATAGCGGGGGGGCGCGTGAGCAGTTCTTC. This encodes CASSRHSGGAREQFF.

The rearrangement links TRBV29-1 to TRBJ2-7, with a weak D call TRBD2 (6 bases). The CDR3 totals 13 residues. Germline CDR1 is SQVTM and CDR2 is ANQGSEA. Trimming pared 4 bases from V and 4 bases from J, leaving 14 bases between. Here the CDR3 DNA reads TGCAGCGTTGTAGGCGGGGCTGGGTACGAGCAGTACTTC. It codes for CSVVGGAGYEQYF.

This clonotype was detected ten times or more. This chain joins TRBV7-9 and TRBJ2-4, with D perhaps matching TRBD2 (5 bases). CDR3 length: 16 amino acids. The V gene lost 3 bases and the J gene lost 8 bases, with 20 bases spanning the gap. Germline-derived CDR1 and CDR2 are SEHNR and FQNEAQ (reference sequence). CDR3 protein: CASSFSTGWGNDIQYF. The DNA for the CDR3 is TGTGCCAGCAGCTTCTCAACGGGGTGGGGTAATGACATTCAGTACTTC.

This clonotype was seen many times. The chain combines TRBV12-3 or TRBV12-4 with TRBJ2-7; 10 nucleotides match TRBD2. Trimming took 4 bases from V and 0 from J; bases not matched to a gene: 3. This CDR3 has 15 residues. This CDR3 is CASSWASGSSYEQYF. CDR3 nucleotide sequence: TGTGCCAGCAGTTGGGCTAGCGGGAGCTCCTACGAGCAGTACTTC.

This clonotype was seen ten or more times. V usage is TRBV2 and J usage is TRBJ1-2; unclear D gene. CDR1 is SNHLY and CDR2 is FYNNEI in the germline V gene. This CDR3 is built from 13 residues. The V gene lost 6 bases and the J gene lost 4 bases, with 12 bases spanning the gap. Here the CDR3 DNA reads TGTGCCAGCAGCGGCTCAGTTGCCTATGGCTACACCTTC. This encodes CASSGSVAYGYTF. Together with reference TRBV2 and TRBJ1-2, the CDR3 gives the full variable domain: EPEVTQTPSHQVTQMGQEVILRCVPISNHLYFYWYRQILGQKVEFLVSFYNNEISEKSEIFDDQFSVERPDGSNFTLKIRSTKLEDSAMYFCASSGSVAYGYTFGSGTRLTVV.

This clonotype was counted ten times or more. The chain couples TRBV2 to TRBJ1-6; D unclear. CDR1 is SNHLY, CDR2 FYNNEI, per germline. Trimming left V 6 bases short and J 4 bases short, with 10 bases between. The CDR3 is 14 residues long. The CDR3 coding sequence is TGTGCCAGCAGCGAAAGGAGTTATAATTCACCCCTCCACTTT. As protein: CASSERSYNSPLHF.

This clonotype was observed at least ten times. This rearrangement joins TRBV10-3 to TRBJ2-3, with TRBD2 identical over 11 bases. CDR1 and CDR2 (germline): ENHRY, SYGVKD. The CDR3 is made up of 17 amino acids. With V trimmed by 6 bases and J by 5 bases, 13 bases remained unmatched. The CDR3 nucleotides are TGTGCCATCAGCCTAGCGGGAGGCCCGACGCCGTTAGATACGCAGTATTTT. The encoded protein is CAISLAGGPTPLDTQYF.